The next 2 T cell receptor beta chains were all read from a single sample in a study of CD8 T cells in ankylosing spondylitis. One entry per CDR3 protein, called by TCRdb with MiXCR from the 5' RACE reads. The data contain around 150,000 distinct CDR3 sequences, about 6.7% of them singletons. Material for sequencing was blood, either unsorted or a sorted T cell fraction (not recorded which). These receptors all come from a female donor with ankylosing spondylitis or in good health (not recorded which).

Ten or more counts support this clonotype. The chain uses TRBV18 and TRBJ2-3; 12 bases map to TRBD2. The V and J ends lost 0 bases and 2 bases, in that order; junction bases with no gene match: 6. This CDR3 is built from 18 residues. Per germline, CDR1 KGHSH and CDR2 LQKENI. In nucleotides, the CDR3 is TGTGCCAGCTCACCACCCTCTGGACTAGCGGGGCCCACAGATACGCAGTATTTT. Amino acid sequence: CASSPPSGLAGPTDTQYF.

This clonotype has ten or more counts. The chain combines TRBV12-3 or TRBV12-4 with TRBJ1-2; no clear D gene. V dropped 5 bases and J dropped 4 bases, with 8 bases sitting between them. The CDR3 contains 12 residues. Here the CDR3 reads CASSRTLYGYTF. In DNA form, the CDR3 reads TGTGCCAGCAGTCGGACCCTCTATGGCTACACCTTC.